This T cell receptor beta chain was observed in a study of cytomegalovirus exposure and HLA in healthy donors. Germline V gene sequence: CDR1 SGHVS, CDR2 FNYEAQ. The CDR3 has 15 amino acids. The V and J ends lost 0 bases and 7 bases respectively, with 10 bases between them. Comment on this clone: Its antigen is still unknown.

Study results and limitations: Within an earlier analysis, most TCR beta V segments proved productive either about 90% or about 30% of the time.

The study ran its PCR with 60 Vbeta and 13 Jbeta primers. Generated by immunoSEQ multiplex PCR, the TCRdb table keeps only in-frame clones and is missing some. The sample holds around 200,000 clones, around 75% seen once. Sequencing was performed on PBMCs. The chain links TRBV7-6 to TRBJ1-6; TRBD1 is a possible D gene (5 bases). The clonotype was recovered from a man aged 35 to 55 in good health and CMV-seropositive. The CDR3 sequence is CASSLADSLNSPLHF. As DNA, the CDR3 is TGTGCCAGCAGCTTAGCCGACAGCCTCAATTCACCCCTCCACTTT.